These 3 T cell receptor beta chains were all obtained from the same sample, sequenced in a study of blood T cells in healthy people across ages. It was with a sample-barcoded 5' primer and a J-beta primer mix that a second PCR of about 7 to 12 cycles was run. In TCRdb, the 5' RACE reads were re-called with MiXCR into one record per CDR3 protein. The sample carries hundreds of thousands of distinct CDR3 sequences, more than 40% recorded once. The sequenced sample was blood. These receptor sequences come from a woman aged 55-69 years in good health.

J is TRBJ2-1 and V is TRBV24-1; D unresolved. This CDR3 is built from 11 residues. V was trimmed by 5 bases and J by 6 bases, leaving 4 bases between them. Per the germline V gene, CDR1 is KGHDR and CDR2 is SFDVKD. CDR3 residues: CATSGGNEQFF. As DNA, the CDR3 is TGTGCCACCAGTGGGGGCAATGAGCAGTTCTTC.

A few counts support this clonotype. The chain recombines TRBV20-1 with TRBJ1-2; TRBD1 matches 8 bases. Germline values: CDR1 DFQATT, CDR2 SNEGSKA (reference sequence). The CDR3 runs to 13 residues. After removal of 6 bases from V and 2 bases from J, the junction contained 5 bases not matched to a gene. In nucleotides, the CDR3 is TGCAGTGCGCCTCGGACAGGGAACTATGGCTACACCTTC. Residues: CSAPRTGNYGYTF.

J is TRBJ2-1 and V is TRBV11-3, with 7 bases fitting TRBD1. With 3 bases clipped from V and 4 bases from J, the junction kept 6 bases outside the gene matches. The CDR3 consists of 15 residues. CDR1 is SGHNT and CDR2 is YENEEA in the germline V gene. The CDR3 nucleotides read TGTGCCAGCAGCTTCGGGGACAGTAATTACAATGAGCAGTTCTTC. Translated, it gives CASSFGDSNYNEQFF.